A single sample is the source of the 26 T cell receptor beta chains below, sequenced in a study of CD8 T cells in ankylosing spondylitis. MiXCR, run by TCRdb on the 5' RACE reads, gives a single entry per CDR3 protein. The data show about 240,000 distinct CDR3 sequences, roughly 8.6% seen once. Sequenced material: blood, either unsorted or a sorted T cell fraction (not recorded which). These receptors were collected from a male donor with ankylosing spondylitis or in good health (not recorded which).

In its sample, this clonotype was seen many times. The CDR3 protein is CASSDQLSSYEQYF. The DNA for the CDR3 is TGCGCCAGCAGCGATCAGCTGAGCTCCTACGAGCAGTACTTC. V is TRBV5-1 and J is TRBJ2-7; no firm D call. Germline CDR1 reads SGHRS; CDR2 reads YFSETQ. This CDR3 comprises 14 residues. Trimming cost V 4 bases and J 0 bases, with 11 bases left between them.

The rearrangement joins TRBV27 to TRBJ1-5; maybe TRBD1 (6 bases). V was trimmed by 8 bases and J by 6 bases, leaving 11 bases between them. The CDR3 has 12 amino acids. The germline V gene encodes CDR1 MNHEY and CDR2 SMNVEV (reference sequence). The CDR3 here is CASPTGFQPQHF. The CDR3 DNA sequence: TGTGCCAGCCCCACAGGGTTTCAGCCCCAGCATTTT.

This clonotype was counted many times. The genes are TRBV29-1 and TRBJ1-5, with D hard to call. Germline-derived CDR1 and CDR2 are SQVTM and ANQGSEA. The V and J ends lost 0 bases and 7 bases respectively, with 10 bases between them. This CDR3 has 13 residues. CDR3 in amino acids: CSVEENLGQPQHF. The CDR3 bases are TGCAGCGTTGAAGAGAACTTAGGACAGCCCCAGCATTTT.

Comments on this clonotype: This could be a read error, since a much larger clone is one nucleotide away. This sequence joins TRBV20-1 and TRBJ2-1, with TRBD2 as a possible D gene (7 bases). Germline assignment: CDR1 DFQATT and CDR2 SNEGSKA (reference sequence). Between the trimmed V and J ends, which lost 7 bases and 3 bases, there was a span of 19 bases. This CDR3 has 15 residues. The DNA of the CDR3 is TGCAGTGAAAAGGGAGGGGGATCTATCTACAATGAGCAGTTCTTC. As protein: CSEKGGGSIYNEQFF.

Details on this clonotype: Since a much larger clone is just one base distant, this may be a read error. Since the CDR3 does not end with the conserved phenylalanine or tryptophan, this likely comes from a read error. V usage is TRBV20-1 and J usage is TRBJ2-7, with D unclear. The V gene's germline CDR1 is DFQATT and CDR2 SNEGSKA (reference sequence). Trimming left V 6 bases short and J 3 bases short, with 6 bases between. There are 10 residues in the CDR3. This CDR3 reads CSAGDYEQYL. The CDR3 nucleotides are TGCAGTGCGGGCGACTACGAGCAGTACCTC.

V gene TRBV7-2 combines with J gene TRBJ1-2; 9 bases are shared with TRBD1. Trimming took 5 bases from V and 3 from J; bases not matched to a gene: 7. Germline values: CDR1 SGHTA, CDR2 FQGNSA. The CDR3 length is 15 residues. Written as DNA, the CDR3 is TGTGCCAGCAGCACGGACAGGGGTACCCACTATGGCTACACCTTC. It specifies CASSTDRGTHYGYTF.

This clonotype has more than one count but fewer than ten. V is TRBV5-1 and J is TRBJ2-1; the match to TRBD1 covers 11 bases. The CDR3 consists of 15 residues. V trimming: 5 bases; J trimming: 10 bases; junction bases outside the gene matches: 11. Germline V gene data show CDR1 as SGHRS and CDR2 as YFSETQ. CDR3 nucleotides: TGCGCCAGCAGTCCCTGGACAGGGGGCATCGGGGAGCAGTTCTTC. This translates into CASSPWTGGIGEQFF. The variable domain in full, completed from reference TRBV5-1 and TRBJ2-1, reads KAGVTQTPRYLIKTRGQQVTLSCSPISGHRSVSWYQQTPGQGLQFLFEYFSETQRNKGNFPGRFSGRQFSNSRSEMNVSTLELGDSALYLCASSPWTGGIGEQFFGPGTRLTVL.

Worth noting for this clonotype: A clone one base away is much larger, so this may be a read error. The chain recombines TRBV20-1 with TRBJ2-5, with 7 bases aligning to TRBD2. CDR1 is DFQATT, CDR2 SNEGSKA, per germline (reference sequence). This CDR3 has 14 amino acids. The DNA for the CDR3 is TGCAGTGCTAGAGATATAGCGGGTGGAGAGTCCCAGTACTTC. Encoded protein: CSARDIAGGESQYF.

V and J are TRBV5-1 and TRBJ2-5, with TRBD2 as a possible D gene (6 bases). Trimming stripped 0 bases from V and 4 bases from J, with 16 bases between. There are 16 residues in the CDR3. The germline V gene encodes CDR1 SGHRS and CDR2 YFSETQ. In DNA, the CDR3 is TGCGCCAGCAGCTTGGCGTACCAGGGAGGAGCAGAGACCCAGTACTTC. Its translation: CASSLAYQGGAETQYF.

This chain joins TRBV7-2 and TRBJ2-1, with 8 bases aligning to TRBD2. This CDR3 contains 14 residues. Germline lookup yields CDR1 SGHTA and CDR2 FQGNSA. V dropped 0 bases and J dropped 9; count of bases not matched to a gene: 4. This chain's CDR3 is CASSLARLAGEQFF. In nucleotides, the CDR3 is TGTGCCAGCAGCTTAGCGCGTCTAGCGGGTGAGCAGTTCTTC.

This clonotype was counted many times. The J gene is TRBJ2-3, the V gene TRBV20-1, with TRBD1 as a possible D gene (5 bases). Looked up from germline, CDR1 is DFQATT and CDR2 is SNEGSKA (reference sequence). With 6 bases removed from V and 2 bases from J, the gap between germline ends came to 12 bases. The CDR3 loop spans 13 amino acids. The CDR3, as DNA: TGCAGTGCCCCACAGGAGTCCACAGATACGCAGTATTTT. It specifies CSAPQESTDTQYF.

This clonotype was detected many times. The chain employs TRBV5-1 and TRBJ2-3; 10 bases match TRBD2. Germline lookup yields CDR1 SGHRS and CDR2 YFSETQ. V dropped 5 bases and J dropped 2; count of bases not matched to a gene: 8. The CDR3 is 16 residues long. The DNA of the CDR3 is TGCGCCAGCAGTTCAGCGGGAGGGCTAGTCACAGATACGCAGTATTTT. It yields the protein CASSSAGGLVTDTQYF.

This clonotype came up many times. V gene TRBV4-2 combines with J gene TRBJ1-1; D not resolved. CDR3 length: 15 residues. Trimming cost V 4 bases and J 0 bases, with 12 bases left between them. Germline V gene lookup returns CDR1 LGHNA and CDR2 YNFKEQ. The DNA for the CDR3 is TGTGCCAGCAGCCCCCAACTGACGGTGAACACTGAAGCTTTCTTT. This sequence encodes CASSPQLTVNTEAFF.

This clonotype was counted many times. The J gene is TRBJ1-2, the V gene TRBV30; possible D gene TRBD1, 6 bases. There are 13 residues in the CDR3. V was trimmed by 0 bases and J by 13 bases, leaving 18 bases between them. The germline V gene encodes CDR1 GTSNPN and CDR2 SVGIG (reference sequence). CDR3 DNA: TGTGCCTGGAGTGTACAGGGCCCTCCGACTAGCACCTTC. Residues: CAWSVQGPPTSTF.

There are many counts of this clonotype. The chain uses TRBV7-8 and TRBJ1-3, with TRBD1 matching 10 bases. Germline loops: CDR1 SGHVS, CDR2 FQNEAQ. J lost 4 bases, V lost 4 bases, and 7 bases had no gene match. The CDR3 has 16 amino acids. The CDR3 region is CASSSGTGVVGNTIYF. In DNA form, the CDR3 reads TGTGCCAGCAGCTCCGGGACAGGGGTTGTGGGAAACACCATATATTTT.

This clonotype appeared many times. The chain links TRBV5-4 to TRBJ2-3; TRBD2 matches 10 bases. Germline V gene lookup returns CDR1 SGHNT and CDR2 YYREEE (reference sequence). The CDR3 is made up of 15 amino acids. The junction had 7 bases not matched to a gene; V was cut back by 4 bases and J by 5 bases. The CDR3 DNA sequence: TGTGCCAGCAGCCACGGGACTAGCGCGGGAGATACGCAGTATTTT. Translated: CASSHGTSAGDTQYF.

This clonotype has a count of ten or more. J is TRBJ2-1 and V is TRBV15; D is uncertain. Germline V gene lookup returns CDR1 LNHNV and CDR2 YYDKDF (reference sequence). The CDR3 length is 12 residues. V lost 9 bases and J lost 10, with 16 bases in between. CDR3 sequence (DNA): TGTGCCACTCGAGGCCGTGGATGGGAGCAGTTCTTC. Translation gives CATRGRGWEQFF.

This clonotype was counted many times. The chain carries TRBV19 and TRBJ1-2; perhaps TRBD1 as D (5 bases). Trimming pared 1 base from V and 6 bases from J, leaving 18 bases between. The germline V gene encodes CDR1 LNHDA and CDR2 SQIVND (reference sequence). The CDR3 is 16 amino acids. The CDR3 DNA reads TGTGCCAGTAGTATAGTACAGCTGGCGGGACTAGATGGCTACACCTTC. Protein: CASSIVQLAGLDGYTF.

This clonotype occurred a few times. CDR3 residues: CASNIHQSNTEAFF. CDR3 sequence (DNA): TGTGCCAGCAATATACACCAATCGAACACTGAAGCTTTCTTT. The chain uses TRBV2 and TRBJ1-1; no clear D. Trimming pared 7 bases from V and 1 base from J, leaving 13 bases between. Germline assignment: CDR1 SNHLY and CDR2 FYNNEI. This CDR3 has 14 residues.

There are many counts of this clonotype. The chain has TRBV7-2 and TRBJ1-2; maybe TRBD1 (5 bases). The germline V and J ends were trimmed by 5 bases and 3 bases, with 16 bases remaining between them. The CDR3 totals 15 residues. Looked up from germline, CDR1 is SGHTA and CDR2 is FQGNSA. CDR3 sequence: CASSNVYGGDYGYTF. The CDR3 nucleotides read TGTGCCAGCAGCAACGTCTACGGGGGGGACTATGGCTACACCTTC.

In this sample, this clonotype turned up a few times. V is TRBV12-3 or TRBV12-4 and J is TRBJ2-1, with a tentative D call TRBD2 (5 bases). V lost 10 bases to trimming and J lost 9 bases, with 13 bases between them. The CDR3 contains 11 residues. The CDR3 protein is CATRGPGEQFF. CDR3 nucleotides: TGTGCCACCCGGGGTCCCGGTGAGCAGTTCTTC.

A few counts support this clonotype. The chain carries TRBV2 and TRBJ2-1, with 12 bases that match TRBD2. Losses at the gene ends were 5 bases for V and 15 bases for J; bases not matched to a gene: 11. This CDR3 contains 14 residues. Germline CDR1 and CDR2: SNHLY and FYNNEI. The CDR3 region has the DNA TGTGCCAGCAGTCGGACTAGCGGGACGCCTTTGGGGTTCTTC. It is translated as CASSRTSGTPLGFF.

This clonotype was observed many times. V is TRBV12-3 or TRBV12-4 and J is TRBJ2-1; D is perhaps TRBD1 (5 bases). V lost 6 bases and J lost 5, with 14 bases in between. This CDR3 contains 14 residues. CDR3 sequence reads: CASSPGNGNNEQFF. CDR3 in DNA: TGTGCCAGCAGCCCAGGGAATGGGAACAATGAGCAGTTCTTC.

This clonotype was recorded at least ten times. This chain joins TRBV5-1 and TRBJ2-5; the match to TRBD2 covers 7 bases. The germline gives CDR1 SGHRS, CDR2 YFSETQ. The ends lost 0 bases at V and 4 bases at J; junction bases unmatched: 9. The CDR3 loop spans 16 amino acids. The CDR3 spells CASSLAVGGNVETQYF. CDR3 sequence (DNA): TGCGCCAGCAGCTTGGCCGTGGGGGGGAACGTAGAGACCCAGTACTTC.

The sample holds many counts of this clonotype. The rearrangement links TRBV5-1 to TRBJ1-1; the match to TRBD1 covers 8 bases. Germline V lookup: CDR1 SGHRS, CDR2 YFSETQ. V lost 4 bases to trimming and J lost 2 bases; unmatched junction nucleotides: 1. CDR3 length equals 13 residues. The CDR3 coding sequence is TGCGCCAGCAGCACAGGGGGTAACACTGAAGCTTTCTTT. Its translation is CASSTGGNTEAFF.

The sample holds many counts of this clonotype. The gene calls are TRBV11-3 and TRBJ2-3, with 12 bases identical to TRBD2. The germline V gene encodes CDR1 SGHNT and CDR2 YENEEA. The CDR3 covers 16 residues. J gave up 5 bases and V 1 base, and 4 bases lay outside the gene matches. The CDR3 DNA reads TGTGCCAGCAGCTTAGTTTCGACTAGCGGGAGAGATACGCAGTATTTT. It specifies CASSLVSTSGRDTQYF. Looking up the rest from reference TRBV11-3 and TRBJ2-3 gives the full variable domain: EAGVVQSPRYKIIEKKQPVAFWCNPISGHNTLYWYLQNLGQGPELLIRYENEEAVDDSQLPKDRFSAERLKGVDSTLKIQPAELGDSAVYLCASSLVSTSGRDTQYFGPGTRLTVL.